There are many counts of the clone carrying this T cell receptor beta chain. Its cognate antigen is unknown. V shed 0 bases, J shed 7 bases, and the junction held 6 bases outside the gene matches. Germline CDR1 SGHRS, CDR2 YFSETQ. The CDR3 runs to 16 residues. Original handling: CDR3 differences across clinicopathological groups were used to build a distant-metastasis classifier for papillary thyroid cancer. Using MiXCR, TCRdb re-called clones from the PCR reads. These V and J calls rely on TCRdb rather than the paper's analysis. The table records roughly 15,000 clones, roughly a third of them present only once. The data belong to a study of metastatic and nonmetastatic thyroid tumors. Study summary: Repertoire comparison spanned blood and tumor or nodule tissue of malignant and benign thyroid patients. Study-level points and caveats: It was reportedly found that TCR beta diversity was significantly higher in malignant thyroid tumors than in benign nodules, a difference seen in both blood and tumor samples.

Prior to thyroid surgery, none of the patients had received any treatment. The chain is built from TRBV5-1 and TRBJ2-1; 11 positions match TRBD1. The source is a female donor with papillary thyroid cancer or a benign thyroid nodule (not recorded which). Some clones in this sample may be carry-over from other donors' samples. Sequenced material: tumor tissue. CDR3 in DNA: TGCGCCAGCAGCTTGGCCCTGGGACAGGGGGGGAATGAGCAGTTCTTC. This translates into CASSLALGQGGNEQFF. The variable domain in full, completed from reference TRBV5-1 and TRBJ2-1, reads KAGVTQTPRYLIKTRGQQVTLSCSPISGHRSVSWYQQTPGQGLQFLFEYFSETQRNKGNFPGRFSGRQFSNSRSEMNVSTLELGDSALYLCASSLALGQGGNEQFFGPGTRLTVL.